These T cell receptor beta chains were read from a single sample in a study of control samples from healthy donors and cancer patients. Only in-frame clones appear in the TCRdb table, and some are missing; sequencing was by immunoSEQ multiplex PCR. The repertoire includes approximately 82,000 clones, around 87% of them detected once, and around 20% sits in the top ten. The sample consisted of blood. The receptors derive from a man in his fifties or sixties in good health. The conserved cysteine and the conserved F or W are not part of the CDR3 here.

V gene	J gene	CDR3 protein
TRBV6-5	TRBJ1-1	ASSYSRLRGLAEAF
TRBV3-1/TRBV3-2	TRBJ2-5	ASTQQGAPQETQY
TRBV10-2	TRBJ2-1	ASSDWDKNNEQF
TRBV24-1	TRBJ2-1	ATSVASGTYNEQF
TRBV5-5	TRBJ2-1	ASSFGWDYSYNEQF
TRBV10-2	TRBJ2-1	ASSGSAGRNEQF
TRBV19	TRBJ1-2	ASSRERDGYT
TRBV18	TRBJ1-1	ASSTGQNTEAF
TRBV19	TRBJ2-3	ASRGVTSTDTQY
TRBV9	TRBJ2-2	ASSSGRHTGELF
TRBV6-6	TRBJ2-5	ASSYSKRETQY
TRBV27	TRBJ2-7	ASSRGLAVYEQY
TRBV19	TRBJ1-3	ASSRGISAGNTIY
TRBV7-2	TRBJ2-1	ASSLVGGYNEQF
TRBV6-4	TRBJ1-1	ASSDSETTEAF
TRBV3-1/TRBV3-2	TRBJ1-2	ASSQEWGQGYGYT
TRBV10-3	TRBJ1-6	AISESAGGAYSPLH
TRBV25-1	TRBJ2-5	ATWASETQY
TRBV7-2	TRBJ2-1	ASSPHRSRVGNEQF
TRBV18	TRBJ1-1	ASSPQGNTEAF
TRBV19	TRBJ1-1	ATRKGTEAF
TRBV25-1	TRBJ2-5	ASGGGGTQY
TRBV4-2	TRBJ1-1	ASSQQQENTEAF
TRBV5-5	TRBJ1-3	ASQLEGYLADTIY
TRBV7-3	TRBJ2-5	ASSNLGSQETQY
TRBV4-1	TRBJ1-2	ASSQEWSGNYGYT
TRBV9	TRBJ1-2	ASSGTAYLYGYT
TRBV5-1	TRBJ2-1	ASSLIGSEEQF
TRBV4-1	TRBJ1-1	ASSLHYRDDTEAF
TRBV10-3	TRBJ2-5	AISESGVETQY
TRBV6-5	TRBJ1-6	ATTRDLNSPLH
TRBV9	TRBJ2-2	ASSAGTTGELF
TRBV30	TRBJ1-3	AWSVVWDSGNTIY
TRBV12-3/TRBV12-4	TRBJ1-2	ASSLMGGGYT
TRBV10-3	TRBJ1-1	AISERDRPGITEAF
TRBV2	TRBJ1-2	ASRVGTAYGYT
TRBV6-5	TRBJ2-3	ASRDRSSTDTQY
TRBV4-1	TRBJ2-1	ASSPWGAISEGSYNEQF
TRBV29-1	TRBJ2-3	SVELGVGDTQY